The next 6 T cell receptor beta chains were all read from a single sample in a study of T cell changes during pregnancy in multiple sclerosis. Assay used: immunoSEQ multiplex PCR; TCRdb lists only in-frame clones, some missing. The repertoire consists of about 21,000 clones, with over 80% occurring once and the leading ten covering about 5%. Here the sequenced sample was CD8+ T cells from peripheral blood mononuclear cells, taken after pregnancy. All receptors derive from a female donor in good health, enrolled as a control in a pregnancy study.

This clone was seen only once. CDR3 protein: CASSARRLGIQETQYF. DNA of the CDR3: TGTGCCAGCAGCGCCAGGAGGTTAGGAATTCAAGAGACCCAGTACTTC. This chain joins TRBV7-9 and TRBJ2-5; D is perhaps TRBD2 (5 bases). Germline lookup yields CDR1 SEHNR and CDR2 FQNEAQ (reference sequence). The CDR3 sequence is 16 residues long. The V gene lost 5 bases and the J gene lost 2 bases, with 18 bases spanning the gap.

There are a few counts of this clone. The chain links TRBV27 to TRBJ1-6, with D unresolved. Trimming stripped 5 bases from V and 6 bases from J, with 5 bases between. CDR1 and CDR2 (germline): MNHEY, SMNVEV (reference sequence). This CDR3 is built from 12 residues. CDR3 nucleotide sequence: TGTGCCAGCAGTAACTCTAATTCACCCCTCCACTTT. Translated, it gives CASSNSNSPLHF.

J is TRBJ2-7 and V is TRBV5-6; D possibly corresponds to TRBD2 (5 bases). Germline CDR1 SGHDT, CDR2 YYEEEE. CDR3 size: 14 residues. Deletions cut 0 bases from V and 0 bases from J, with 7 bases between. CDR3 DNA sequence: TGTGCCAGCAGCTTGGCGGGGAGCTCCTACGAGCAGTACTTC. Protein product: CASSLAGSSYEQYF.

The rearrangement links TRBV4-3 to TRBJ2-3; TRBD2 matches at 10 bases. V lost 0 bases to trimming and J lost 7 bases; unmatched junction nucleotides: 4. This CDR3 comprises 15 residues. From germline, CDR1 is LGHNA and CDR2 YSLEER. The CDR3 here is CASSQDGAGGYTQYF. The CDR3 nucleotides read TGCGCCAGCAGCCAAGATGGAGCGGGGGGGTATACGCAGTATTTT.

The J gene is TRBJ2-1, the V gene TRBV11-3; D possibly corresponds to TRBD1 (5 bases). Trimming took 4 bases from V and 7 from J, leaving 14 bases between them. This CDR3 is 14 amino acids long. Germline CDR1 is SGHNT and CDR2 is YENEEA. CDR3 residues: CASSSTPGHNEQFF. The CDR3, as DNA: TGTGCCAGCAGCTCAACTCCAGGGCATAATGAGCAGTTCTTC.

V and J are TRBV30 and TRBJ1-1, with 10 bases that match TRBD1. The germline V gene encodes CDR1 GTSNPN and CDR2 SVGIG (reference sequence). The CDR3 has 13 residues. J was trimmed by 3 bases and V by 6 bases; bases with no gene match: 4. Here the CDR3 reads CACRTGGDTEAFF. The DNA for the CDR3 is TGTGCCTGCCGGACAGGGGGAGACACTGAAGCTTTCTTT.